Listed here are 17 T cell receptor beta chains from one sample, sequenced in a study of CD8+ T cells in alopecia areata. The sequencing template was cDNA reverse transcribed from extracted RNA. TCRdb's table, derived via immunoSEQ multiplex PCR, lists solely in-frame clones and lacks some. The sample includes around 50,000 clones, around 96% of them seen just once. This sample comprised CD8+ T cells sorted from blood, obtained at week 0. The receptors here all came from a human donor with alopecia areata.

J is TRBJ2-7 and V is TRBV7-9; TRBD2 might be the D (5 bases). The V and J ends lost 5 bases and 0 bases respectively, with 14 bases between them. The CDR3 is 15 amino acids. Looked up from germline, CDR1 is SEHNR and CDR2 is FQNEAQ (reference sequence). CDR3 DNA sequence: TGTGCCAGCAGCCCTGCTAGCCGGGGCTCCTACGAGCAGTACTTC. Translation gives CASSPASRGSYEQYF. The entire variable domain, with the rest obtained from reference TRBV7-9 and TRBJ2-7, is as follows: DTGVSQNPRHKITKRGQNVTFRCDPISEHNRLYWYRQTLGQGPEFLTYFQNEAQLEKSRLLSDRFSAERPKGSFSTLEIQRTEQGDSAMYLCASSPASRGSYEQYFGPGTRLTVT.

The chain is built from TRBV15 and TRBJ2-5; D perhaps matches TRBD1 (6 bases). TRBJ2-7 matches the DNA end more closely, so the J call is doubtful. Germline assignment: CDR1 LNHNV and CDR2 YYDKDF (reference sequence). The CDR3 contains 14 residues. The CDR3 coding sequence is TGTGCCACCAGCAGAGACGGACAGTCCTACGAGCAGTACTTC. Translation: CATSRDGQSYEQYF.

As DNA, the CDR3 is TGTGCCAGCTCACCCCTCGAGAGGGAGGACGAGCAGTACTTC. Translated: CASSPLEREDEQYF. This rearrangement joins TRBV18 to TRBJ2-7; tentatively, D is TRBD2 (6 bases). V lost 3 bases, J lost 5 bases, and 14 bases lay in between. The CDR3 length is 14 residues. From germline, CDR1 is KGHSH and CDR2 LQKENI.

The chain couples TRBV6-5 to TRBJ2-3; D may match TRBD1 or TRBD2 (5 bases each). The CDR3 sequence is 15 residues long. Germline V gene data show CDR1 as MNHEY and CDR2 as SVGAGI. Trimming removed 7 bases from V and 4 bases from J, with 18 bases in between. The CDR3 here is CASKGENEVADTQYF. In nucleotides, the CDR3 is TGTGCCAGCAAAGGGGAGAACGAGGTCGCAGATACGCAGTATTTT.

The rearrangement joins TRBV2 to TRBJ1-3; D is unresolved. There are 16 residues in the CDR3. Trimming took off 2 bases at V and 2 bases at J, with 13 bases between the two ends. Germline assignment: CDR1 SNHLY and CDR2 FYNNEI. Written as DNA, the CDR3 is TGTGCCAGCAGTGAAAGTCCCACCTTAGCTGGAAACACCATATATTTT. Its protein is CASSESPTLAGNTIYF.

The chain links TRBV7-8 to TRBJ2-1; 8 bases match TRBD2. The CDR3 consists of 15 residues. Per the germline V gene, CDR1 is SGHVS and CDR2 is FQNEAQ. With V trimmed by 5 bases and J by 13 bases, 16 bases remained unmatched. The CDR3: CASSPHPSGGGPQFF. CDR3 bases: TGTGCCAGCAGCCCCCATCCTTCCGGGGGGGGGCCTCAGTTCTTC.

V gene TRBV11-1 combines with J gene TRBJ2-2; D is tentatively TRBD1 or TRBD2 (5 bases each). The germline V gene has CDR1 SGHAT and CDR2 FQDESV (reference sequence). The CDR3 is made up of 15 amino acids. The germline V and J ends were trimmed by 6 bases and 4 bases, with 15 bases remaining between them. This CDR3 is CASSRLSGATGELFF. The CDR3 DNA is TGTGCCAGCAGTAGGTTATCCGGGGCCACCGGGGAGCTGTTTTTT.

The CDR3 here is CASSPRDHPPGQFF. The DNA for the CDR3 is TGTGCCAGCAGCCCAAGGGACCACCCCCCCGGTCAGTTCTTC. The V and J genes are TRBV7-8 and TRBJ2-1; possibly TRBD1 or TRBD2 for D (5 bases each). The germline V gene encodes CDR1 SGHVS and CDR2 FQNEAQ. Trimming left V 5 bases short and J 13 bases short, with 21 bases between. The CDR3 has 14 residues.

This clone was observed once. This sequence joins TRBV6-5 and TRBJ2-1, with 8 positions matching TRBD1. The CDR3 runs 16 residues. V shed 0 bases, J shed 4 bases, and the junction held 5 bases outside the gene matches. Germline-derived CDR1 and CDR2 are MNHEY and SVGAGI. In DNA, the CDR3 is TGTGCCAGCAGTTACTCGCAGGGGGCCCCGTACAATGAGCAGTTCTTC. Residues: CASSYSQGAPYNEQFF.

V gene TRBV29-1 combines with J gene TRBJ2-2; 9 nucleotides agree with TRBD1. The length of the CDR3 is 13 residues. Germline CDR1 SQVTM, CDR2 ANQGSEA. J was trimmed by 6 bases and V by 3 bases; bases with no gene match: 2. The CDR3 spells CSVETGGAGELFF. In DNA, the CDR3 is TGCAGCGTTGAGACAGGGGGAGCCGGGGAGCTGTTTTTT.

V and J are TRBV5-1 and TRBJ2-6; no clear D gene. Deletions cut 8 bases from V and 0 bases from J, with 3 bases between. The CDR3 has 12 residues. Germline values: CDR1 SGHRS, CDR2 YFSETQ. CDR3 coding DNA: TGCGCCAGTGGCTCTGGGGCCAACGTCCTGACTTTC. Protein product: CASGSGANVLTF.

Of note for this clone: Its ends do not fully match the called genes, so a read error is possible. CDR3 nucleotides: TGTGCTAGCAGCTTAAGGTTGGGTAGGCCCCGTAGCACCTTC. Its protein is CASSLRLGRPRSTF. This chain links TRBV7-7 with TRBJ1-2; D is uncertain. Germline V gene lookup returns CDR1 SSHAT and CDR2 FNYEAQ (reference sequence). The CDR3 has 14 residues. Full variable domain (outside the CDR3, taken from reference TRBV7-7 and TRBJ1-2): GAGVSQSPRYKVTKRGQDVTLRCDPISSHATLYWYQQALGQGPEFLTYFNYEAQPDKSGLPSDRFSAERPEGSISTLTIQRTEQRDSAMYRCASSLRLGRPRSTFGSGTRLTVV.

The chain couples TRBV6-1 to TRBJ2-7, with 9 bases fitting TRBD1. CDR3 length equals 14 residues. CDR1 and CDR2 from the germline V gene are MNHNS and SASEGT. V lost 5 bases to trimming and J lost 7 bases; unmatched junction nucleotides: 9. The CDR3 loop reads CASSITGTGWEQYF. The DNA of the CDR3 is TGTGCCAGCAGTATAACCGGGACAGGGTGGGAGCAGTACTTC.

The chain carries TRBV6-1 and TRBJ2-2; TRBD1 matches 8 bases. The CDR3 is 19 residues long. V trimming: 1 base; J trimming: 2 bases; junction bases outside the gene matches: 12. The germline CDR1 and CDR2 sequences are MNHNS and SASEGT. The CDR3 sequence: CASSEVYGGTGGNTGELFF. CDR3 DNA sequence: TGTGCCAGCAGTGAAGTTTATGGAGGGACAGGCGGTAACACCGGGGAGCTGTTTTTT.

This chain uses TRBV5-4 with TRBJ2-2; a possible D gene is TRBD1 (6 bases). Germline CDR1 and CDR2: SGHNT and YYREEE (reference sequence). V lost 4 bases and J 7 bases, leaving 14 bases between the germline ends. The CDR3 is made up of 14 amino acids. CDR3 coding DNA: TGTGCCAGCAGCCCGACGCTAGGGGGCGGGGAGCTGTTTTTT. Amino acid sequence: CASSPTLGGGELFF.

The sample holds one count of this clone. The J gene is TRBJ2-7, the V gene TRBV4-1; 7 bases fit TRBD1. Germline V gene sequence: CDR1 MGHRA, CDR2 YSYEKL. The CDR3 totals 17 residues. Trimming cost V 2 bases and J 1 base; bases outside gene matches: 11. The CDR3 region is CASSQRGPPVSSYEQYF. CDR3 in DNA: TGCGCCAGCAGCCAAAGGGGGCCCCCGGTCAGTTCCTACGAGCAGTACTTC.

CDR3 DNA sequence: TGTGCCAGCAGCGGGGCACCTGGAAACACCATATATTTT. This encodes CASSGAPGNTIYF. This sequence joins TRBV11-3 and TRBJ1-3; D perhaps matches TRBD1 (5 bases). This CDR3 is 13 amino acids long. V lost 5 bases and J lost 2, with 7 bases in between. Per the germline V gene, CDR1 is SGHNT and CDR2 is YENEEA.